The 27 T cell receptor beta chains reported below all come from one sample, sequenced in a study of cytomegalovirus exposure and HLA in healthy donors (dated by TCRdb to 2017 to 2019). Library method: the immunoSEQ multiplex PCR assay. The multiplex PCR relied on a mix of 60 forward primers for TCR Vbeta segments and 13 reverse primers for TCR Jbeta segments. TCRdb re-hosts the immuneACCESS table, in-frame sequences only. Its copies lack some clones; in the studies checked, an unresolved V gene accounts for under half of them, and the cause for the rest is not known. Within this sample are about 120,000 clones, with around three quarters of them counted one time only. The ten biggest clones cover 2.7% of the sample. Sequences were obtained from PBMCs. The receptors were sampled from a female donor in good health and CMV-seronegative.

The J gene is TRBJ1-1, the V gene TRBV30; D not resolved. V dropped 7 bases and J dropped 5 bases, with 11 bases sitting between them. Germline V gene data show CDR1 as GTSNPN and CDR2 as SVGIG (reference sequence). This CDR3 contains 11 residues. The CDR3 sequence is CAYQPGTEAFF. The CDR3 DNA is TGTGCCTACCAACCGGGGACTGAAGCTTTCTTT.

The V and J genes are TRBV19 and TRBJ1-2; TRBD1 matches 10 bases. This CDR3 has 14 residues. V trimming: 4 bases; J trimming: 7 bases; junction bases outside the gene matches: 6. The germline V gene has CDR1 LNHDA and CDR2 SQIVND (reference sequence). CDR3 DNA: TGTGCCAGTAGTAAACCGGGACAGGGGTTTGGCTACACCTTC. Residues: CASSKPGQGFGYTF. The full variable domain, its missing parts supplied by reference TRBV19 and TRBJ1-2, is DGGITQSPKYLFRKEGQNVTLSCEQNLNHDAMYWYRQDPGQGLRLIYYSQIVNDFQKGDIAEGYSVSREKKESFPLTVTSAQKNPTAFYLCASSKPGQGFGYTFGSGTRLTVV.

Details on this clone: The junction and the germline gene differ at one end; a read error may be behind it. This rearrangement joins TRBV27 to TRBJ2-2; weak D call: TRBD2 (6 bases). Per the germline V gene, CDR1 is MNHEY and CDR2 is SMNVEV (reference sequence). The CDR3 length is 18 residues. The CDR3 spells CASRFGARGLGDTGELFF. The DNA of the CDR3 is TGTGCCAGCCGTTTCGGCGCGCGGGGCTTAGGGGACACCGGGGAGCTGTTTTTT.

The rearrangement uses TRBV30 and TRBJ1-5; D unresolved. CDR3 length equals 13 residues. Between the trimmed V and J ends, which lost 0 bases and 7 bases, there was a span of 10 bases. Germline V CDR1 and CDR2: GTSNPN, SVGIG (reference sequence). CDR3: CAWSVAVNQPQHF. The CDR3 DNA reads as TGTGCCTGGAGTGTGGCAGTCAACCAGCCCCAGCATTTT.

The chain employs TRBV5-6 and TRBJ1-4, with D unresolved. Germline V gene lookup returns CDR1 SGHDT and CDR2 YYEEEE. The CDR3 has 15 amino acids. V was trimmed by 4 bases and J by 0 bases, leaving 10 bases between them. The CDR3: CASSRQHATNEKLFF. For the CDR3, the DNA is TGTGCCAGCAGCCGTCAACATGCAACTAATGAAAAACTGTTTTTT.

This chain uses TRBV10-2 with TRBJ2-1; 12 bases line up with TRBD2. V lost 6 bases to trimming and J lost 5 bases; unmatched junction nucleotides: 8. Looked up from germline, CDR1 is WSHSY and CDR2 is SAAADI. CDR3 length: 16 amino acids. The chain's CDR3 is CASRSQLAGGDNEQFF. CDR3 nucleotide sequence: TGCGCCAGCAGATCTCAACTAGCGGGGGGAGACAATGAGCAGTTCTTC.

CDR3 residues: CASSFPEGNTEAFF. The CDR3 coding sequence is TGTGCCAGCAGCTTCCCCGAGGGGAACACTGAAGCTTTCTTT. The V gene is TRBV6-5, the J gene TRBJ1-1; no reliable D call. Germline V gives CDR1 MNHEY, CDR2 SVGAGI. CDR3 size: 14 residues. The V end was cut by 6 bases, the J end by 1 base, with 12 bases between.

This sequence joins TRBV18 and TRBJ2-2; 9 positions match TRBD1. Germline V gene sequence: CDR1 KGHSH, CDR2 LQKENI. The CDR3 sequence is 15 residues long. With V trimmed by 5 bases and J by 1 base, 2 bases remained unmatched. CDR3 protein: CASSSGQGNTGELFF. The CDR3 DNA reads as TGTGCCAGCTCATCGGGACAGGGGAACACCGGGGAGCTGTTTTTT. The whole variable domain, remainder taken from reference TRBV18 and TRBJ2-2, is NAGVMQNPRHLVRRRGQEARLRCSPMKGHSHVYWYRQLPEEGLKFMVYLQKENIIDESGMPKERFSAEFPKEGPSILRIQQVVRGDSAAYFCASSSGQGNTGELFFGEGSRLTVL.

In this sample, this clone turned up once. This chain joins TRBV6-6 and TRBJ2-5; unclear D gene. The J call may be mistaken, given a closer DNA end match to TRBJ2-7. The CDR3 length is 13 residues. Per the germline V gene, CDR1 is MNHNY and CDR2 is SVGAGI (reference sequence). The CDR3 region is CASTPGSLYEQYF. In DNA form, the CDR3 reads TGTGCCAGCACCCCTGGTTCGCTCTACGAGCAGTACTTC.

The chain has TRBV5-4 and TRBJ2-7, with 11 bases lining up with TRBD2. This CDR3 contains 17 residues. V lost 1 base to trimming and J lost 2 bases; unmatched junction nucleotides: 8. Germline loops: CDR1 SGHNT, CDR2 YYREEE (reference sequence). CDR3 residues: CASSLPPSGGIAYEQYF. The CDR3, as DNA: TGTGCCAGCAGCTTGCCTCCTAGCGGGGGGATAGCCTACGAGCAGTACTTC.

This clone was counted once. The chain links TRBV28 to TRBJ1-4; D gene ambiguous. V was clipped by 1 base and J by 0 bases, with 21 bases between them. CDR1 and CDR2 from the germline V gene are MDHEN and SYDVKM. The CDR3 has 20 residues. CDR3 DNA sequence: TGTGCCAGCAGTTTATCTATTGAGTCTGTGGCGGCGGCAACTAATGAAAAACTGTTTTTT. It translates to CASSLSIESVAAATNEKLFF.

The chain has TRBV9 and TRBJ1-2; D might be TRBD1 (6 bases). The germline V gene encodes CDR1 SGDLS and CDR2 YYNGEE. The CDR3 has 12 residues. Trimming pared 3 bases from V and 6 bases from J, leaving 9 bases between. Here the CDR3 reads CASSDRVDGYTF. For the CDR3, the DNA is TGTGCCAGCAGCGACAGGGTAGATGGCTACACCTTC.

The chain has TRBV18 and TRBJ1-2; 10 bases are shared with TRBD1. Germline CDR1 is KGHSH and CDR2 is LQKENI. The trim removed 3 bases at V and 4 bases at J, leaving 5 bases unmatched. This CDR3 spans 15 amino acids. Written as DNA, the CDR3 is TGTGCCAGCTCACCTCAGGGACAGGGGACCTATGGCTACACCTTC. It encodes CASSPQGQGTYGYTF.

This clone has only one observation. J is TRBJ1-5 and V is TRBV18; D is possibly TRBD1 (5 bases). Trimming pared 6 bases from V and 4 bases from J, leaving 10 bases between. There are 13 residues in the CDR3. Per germline, CDR1 KGHSH and CDR2 LQKENI. The CDR3 region is CASSLQGNQPQHF. In DNA, the CDR3 is TGTGCCAGCTCTCTCCAGGGAAATCAGCCCCAGCATTTT.

The rearrangement uses TRBV5-8 and TRBJ2-7; 7 nucleotides agree with TRBD1. With 6 bases clipped from V and 4 bases from J, the junction kept 7 bases outside the gene matches. Germline CDR1 is SGHTS and CDR2 is YDEGEE. CDR3 size: 13 residues. CDR3 region: CASNHRDRYEQYF. Here the CDR3 DNA reads TGTGCCAGCAACCACCGGGACAGATACGAGCAGTACTTC. Full variable domain (missing parts from reference TRBV5-8 and TRBJ2-7): EAGVTQSPTHLIKTRGQQATLRCSPISGHTSVYWYQQALGLGLQFLLWYDEGEERNRGNFPPRFSGRQFPNYSSELNVNALELEDSALYLCASNHRDRYEQYFGPGTRLTVT.

This clone was counted between two and nine times. The rearrangement uses TRBV5-4 and TRBJ2-5, with TRBD2 identical over 9 bases. The DNA end is a closer match to TRBJ2-7, so the J assignment may be wrong. The CDR3 sequence is 16 residues long. The germline CDR1 and CDR2 sequences are SGHNT and YYREEE (reference sequence). This chain's CDR3 is CASSLATAGGPYEQYF. CDR3 nucleotides: TGTGCCAGCAGCTTGGCTACAGCGGGGGGCCCCTACGAGCAGTACTTC.

V and J are TRBV15 and TRBJ2-5; 8 bases match TRBD1. This CDR3 comprises 15 residues. V was clipped by 1 base and J by 4 bases; unmatched bases: 5. Germline loops: CDR1 LNHNV, CDR2 YYDKDF (reference sequence). The CDR3 nucleotides are TGTGCCACCAGCAGAGTTGCGACAGGGGTAGAGACCCAGTACTTC. Its protein product is CATSRVATGVETQYF.

V is TRBV5-1 and J is TRBJ2-2, with D uncertain. The CDR3 spans 15 residues. V was trimmed by 0 bases and J by 3 bases, leaving 9 bases between them. Germline V gene sequence: CDR1 SGHRS, CDR2 YFSETQ. In DNA form, the CDR3 reads TGCGCCAGCAGCTTGGCCGGTCGAGACACCGGGGAGCTGTTTTTT. Translating gives CASSLAGRDTGELFF.

The V call is TRBV30, the J call TRBJ2-2; 11 nucleotides align to TRBD2. CDR1 GTSNPN and CDR2 SVGIG come from the germline V gene (reference sequence). The CDR3 is made up of 15 amino acids. The ends lost 2 bases at V and 6 bases at J; junction bases unmatched: 5. CDR3 residues: CAWSPLTSGAGELFF. The CDR3 nucleotides read TGTGCCTGGAGTCCGCTGACTAGCGGGGCCGGGGAGCTGTTTTTT.

The chain couples TRBV27 to TRBJ1-1, with TRBD1 as a possible D gene (5 bases). CDR3 size: 13 residues. Per the germline V gene, CDR1 is MNHEY and CDR2 is SMNVEV (reference sequence). The ends were cut back, 5 bases at V and 2 bases at J, with 9 bases in the middle. CDR3 nucleotides: TGTGCCAGCAGTCGGGGGGATAACACTGAAGCTTTCTTT. This encodes CASSRGDNTEAFF.

The rearrangement links TRBV14 to TRBJ2-5, with 11 positions matching TRBD2. This CDR3 comprises 16 residues. From germline, CDR1 is SGHDN and CDR2 FVKESK. Trimming took 2 bases from V and 5 from J; bases not matched to a gene: 7. CDR3 DNA sequence: TGTGCCAGCAGCCAAATGACTAGCGGGGCGTGGGAGACCCAGTACTTC. Translation gives CASSQMTSGAWETQYF.

This chain connects TRBV2 to TRBJ2-5; 14 bases are a match to TRBD2. J gave up 0 bases and V 5 bases, and 5 bases lay outside the gene matches. This CDR3 has 17 residues. The germline CDR1 and CDR2 sequences are SNHLY and FYNNEI. CDR3 coding DNA: TGTGCCAGCAGTCCCGGGACTAGCGGGGGATACCAAGAGACCCAGTACTTC. Its protein product is CASSPGTSGGYQETQYF. Based on the CDR3 plus reference TRBV2 and TRBJ2-5, the full variable domain is EPEVTQTPSHQVTQMGQEVILRCVPISNHLYFYWYRQILGQKVEFLVSFYNNEISEKSEIFDDQFSVERPDGSNFTLKIRSTKLEDSAMYFCASSPGTSGGYQETQYFGPGTRLLVL.

The chain uses TRBV4-3 and TRBJ2-3, with TRBD2 matching over 7 bases. The CDR3 has 14 residues. After removal of 0 bases from V and 10 bases from J, the junction contained 7 bases not matched to a gene. The germline V gene encodes CDR1 LGHNA and CDR2 YSLEER. The CDR3 region is CASSQDLGGFAQYF. The CDR3 DNA follows: TGCGCCAGCAGCCAAGATCTGGGGGGGTTTGCGCAGTATTTT.

The CDR3 DNA is TGTGCCAGCAGCTTCGGACTAGCGGGGGCCCCGAACACCGGGGAGCTGTTTTTT. Its translation is CASSFGLAGAPNTGELFF. The chain combines TRBV7-9 with TRBJ2-2; 13 bases fit TRBD2. Germline V gives CDR1 SEHNR, CDR2 FQNEAQ (reference sequence). The V and J ends lost 3 bases and 0 bases, in that order; junction bases with no gene match: 4. The CDR3 totals 18 residues.

The chain couples TRBV12-5 to TRBJ1-1; D possibly corresponds to TRBD1 (5 bases). CDR3 length: 16 amino acids. The V gene lost 6 bases and the J gene lost 5 bases, with 22 bases spanning the gap. Germline CDR1 is LGHNT and CDR2 is FRNRAP. The CDR3 reads CASGLNGGGRRTEAFF. The CDR3 coding sequence is TGTGCTAGTGGCCTCAACGGGGGGGGGAGGAGGACTGAAGCTTTCTTT.

The rearrangement joins TRBV27 to TRBJ2-7, with D possibly being TRBD1 (6 bases). Trimming shortened V by 2 bases and J by 6 bases, and 20 bases separated the two germline ends. The length of the CDR3 is 16 residues. Germline assignment: CDR1 MNHEY and CDR2 SMNVEV (reference sequence). CDR3 region: CASSLGQRGLAFEQYF. DNA of the CDR3: TGTGCCAGCAGTTTAGGTCAGAGGGGGTTGGCCTTCGAGCAGTACTTC.

The chain has TRBV4-2 and TRBJ1-3; D remains ambiguous. V was cut by 0 bases and J by 2 bases, with 14 bases left in between. In germline, CDR1 is LGHNA, CDR2 YNFKEQ. The length of the CDR3 is 17 residues. The CDR3 DNA is TGTGCCAGCAGCCAAGATTCCGGGCCCGGGGCTGGAAACACCATATATTTT. Translated: CASSQDSGPGAGNTIYF.